These 32 T cell receptor beta chains were all obtained from the same sample, sequenced in a study of blood T cell repertoires in COVID-19. Sequencing was performed with immunoSEQ multiplex PCR; in TCRdb, only in-frame clones are kept and a portion is missing. Of about 70,000 clones listed, roughly 79% were seen once; the top ten hold approximately 22%. Sequenced sample: peripheral blood. These TCRs come from a woman in her seventies with acute or convalescent COVID-19.

The chain couples TRBV12-5 to TRBJ2-3, with D hard to call. The CDR3 covers 11 residues. CDR1 LGHNT and CDR2 FRNRAP come from the germline V gene. V was cut by 5 bases and J by 4 bases, with 4 bases left in between. CDR3 in amino acids: CASGLPDTQYF. CDR3 in DNA: TGTGCTAGTGGTCTCCCAGATACGCAGTATTTT.

This clone was detected once. The rearrangement uses TRBV28 and TRBJ2-1, with TRBD1 matching 8 bases. The V and J ends lost 5 bases and 4 bases, in that order; junction bases with no gene match: 10. This CDR3 region has 16 residues. Germline V gene data show CDR1 as MDHEN and CDR2 as SYDVKM. The CDR3 loop is CASSTPGTGAYNEQFF. In DNA form, the CDR3 reads TGTGCCAGCAGTACACCCGGGACAGGTGCTTACAATGAGCAGTTCTTC.

This clone occurred a few times. The V call is TRBV27, the J call TRBJ2-7; D is possibly TRBD1 (6 bases). Between the trimmed V and J ends, which lost 6 bases and 4 bases, there was a span of 16 bases. The germline gives CDR1 MNHEY, CDR2 SMNVEV (reference sequence). There are 14 residues in the CDR3. The DNA for the CDR3 is TGTGCCAGCAGGCCTTCGGGACATACTTACGAGCAGTACTTC. It translates to CASRPSGHTYEQYF.

V is TRBV6-1 and J is TRBJ2-7; 7 nucleotides align to TRBD2. Unmatched junction bases numbered 9, after V lost 0 bases and J lost 4 bases. CDR3 length: 16 amino acids. Germline V lookup: CDR1 MNHNS, CDR2 SASEGT. CDR3 nucleotides: TGTGCCAGCAGTGAAGCCCCTTCGGGAGGAAGGTACGAGCAGTACTTC. The encoded protein is CASSEAPSGGRYEQYF.

V gene TRBV7-2 combines with J gene TRBJ1-5; unclear D gene. This CDR3 region has 13 residues. The ends were cut back, 5 bases at V and 9 bases at J, with 14 bases in the middle. Germline V gene sequence: CDR1 SGHTA, CDR2 FQGNSA. The DNA for the CDR3 is TGTGCCAGCAGCATGACGGCGGGTGGGCCCCAGCATTTT. It is translated as CASSMTAGGPQHF. The whole variable domain, remainder taken from reference TRBV7-2 and TRBJ1-5, is GAGVSQSPSNKVTEKGKDVELRCDPISGHTALYWYRQSLGQGLEFLIYFQGNSAPDKSGLPSDRFSAERTGGSVSTLTIQRTQQEDSAVYLCASSMTAGGPQHFGDGTRLSIL.

A few counts support this clone. The chain is built from TRBV2 and TRBJ1-5; the match to TRBD1 covers 7 bases. V gave up 7 bases and J gave up 7 bases; unmatched junction bases: 10. Germline values: CDR1 SNHLY, CDR2 FYNNEI. This CDR3 contains 14 residues. Here the CDR3 reads CASTRQGLDQPQHF. In DNA, the CDR3 is TGTGCCAGCACTCGACAGGGTTTAGACCAGCCCCAGCATTTT. Full variable domain (missing parts from reference TRBV2 and TRBJ1-5): EPEVTQTPSHQVTQMGQEVILRCVPISNHLYFYWYRQILGQKVEFLVSFYNNEISEKSEIFDDQFSVERPDGSNFTLKIRSTKLEDSAMYFCASTRQGLDQPQHFGDGTRLSIL.

V gene TRBV5-1 combines with J gene TRBJ1-4; 10 bases line up with TRBD1. The V gene end was trimmed by 3 bases and the J gene end by 5 bases; junction bases not matched to a gene: 7. Germline CDR1 reads SGHRS; CDR2 reads YFSETQ. CDR3 length equals 16 residues. The DNA for the CDR3 is TGCGCCAGCAGCTCAAACGGACAGGGGGGGAATGAAAAACTGTTTTTT. Protein sequence: CASSSNGQGGNEKLFF.

The chain joins TRBV5-6 to TRBJ2-5, with D perhaps TRBD2 (6 bases). Per the germline V gene, CDR1 is SGHDT and CDR2 is YYEEEE. This CDR3 comprises 15 residues. The V and J ends lost 1 base and 5 bases respectively, with 15 bases between them. The CDR3 region is CASSLRVGLTETQYF. The DNA for the CDR3 is TGTGCCAGCAGCTTGCGGGTGGGACTGACGGAGACCCAGTACTTC.

The rearrangement joins TRBV5-6 to TRBJ2-7; unclear D gene. V lost 5 bases, J lost 11 bases, and 17 bases lay in between. Germline V gene lookup returns CDR1 SGHDT and CDR2 YYEEEE. CDR3 length: 12 residues. CDR3: CASSRSSGPKYF. The CDR3 DNA sequence: TGTGCCAGCAGTCGCTCCTCAGGCCCTAAGTACTTC.

The chain joins TRBV7-3 to TRBJ2-2, with TRBD2 matching over 11 bases. V lost 5 bases, J lost 5 bases, and 7 bases stayed unmatched. CDR1 and CDR2 from the germline V gene are SGHTA and FQGTGA. The CDR3 sequence is 16 residues long. CDR3 region: CASSPRLAGKTGELFF. Written as DNA, the CDR3 is TGTGCCAGCAGCCCTAGACTAGCGGGAAAAACCGGGGAGCTGTTTTTT.

This clone was counted a single time. This chain joins TRBV27 and TRBJ2-7; 9 nucleotides agree with TRBD2. CDR3 length equals 16 residues. The germline V gene has CDR1 MNHEY and CDR2 SMNVEV (reference sequence). V lost 5 bases, J lost 0 bases, and 8 bases stayed unmatched. The DNA of the CDR3 is TGTGCCAGCAGTAACCTGGGGACTAGCAGCTCCTACGAGCAGTACTTC. Its protein is CASSNLGTSSSYEQYF.

The chain recombines TRBV3-1 (or the pseudogene TRBV3-2) with TRBJ2-2, with 14 bases that match TRBD2. The CDR3 length is 17 residues. From germline, CDR1 is LGHDT and CDR2 YNNKEL (reference sequence). V was pared by 4 bases and J by 3 bases, with 4 bases of the junction left unmatched. CDR3 nucleotides: TGTGCCAGCAGCCGAAGGACTAGCGGGAGGTACACCGGGGAGCTGTTTTTT. Protein product: CASSRRTSGRYTGELFF.

On this clone itself: Other DNA sequences in this sample translate to the same CDR3. CDR3 sequence (DNA): TGTGCCAGCAGTGACAGGGACAACAATGAGCAGTTCTTC. As protein: CASSDRDNNEQFF. This rearrangement joins TRBV6-4 to TRBJ2-1; possibly TRBD1 for D (6 bases). Trimming removed 2 bases from V and 5 bases from J, with 7 bases in between. CDR1 is MRHNA, CDR2 SNTAGT, per germline. The CDR3 length is 13 residues.

In its sample, this clone was seen once. The chain joins TRBV28 to TRBJ1-1; 7 bases are shared with TRBD1. The V gene end was trimmed by 5 bases and the J gene end by 3 bases; junction bases not matched to a gene: 12. The CDR3 totals 16 residues. From germline, CDR1 is MDHEN and CDR2 SYDVKM. The CDR3 spells CASSRTPGGKDTEAFF. The DNA of the CDR3 is TGTGCCAGCAGTCGGACTCCAGGGGGAAAAGACACTGAAGCTTTCTTT.

The chain carries TRBV5-6 and TRBJ1-2; possible D gene TRBD1, 6 bases. Trimming removed 4 bases at V and 0 bases at J, with 16 bases between. The germline CDR1 and CDR2 sequences are SGHDT and YYEEEE. The CDR3 sequence is 16 residues long. Here the CDR3 DNA reads TGTGCCAGCAGCCGACCGGGGGGGGGCACTAACTATGGCTACACCTTC. Translating gives CASSRPGGGTNYGYTF. The full variable domain, rest sourced from reference TRBV5-6 and TRBJ1-2, is DAGVTQSPTHLIKTRGQQVTLRCSPKSGHDTVSWYQQALGQGPQFIFQYYEEEERQRGNFPDRFSGHQFPNYSSELNVNALLLGDSALYLCASSRPGGGTNYGYTFGSGTRLTVV.

The chain combines TRBV10-3 with TRBJ2-7; TRBD1 is a possible D gene (6 bases). This CDR3 comprises 13 residues. Looked up from germline, CDR1 is ENHRY and CDR2 is SYGVKD. V shed 8 bases and J shed 3 bases, with 14 bases lying between them. The CDR3 loop reads CAIGVGGHYEQYF. As DNA, the CDR3 is TGTGCCATCGGGGTAGGGGGTCACTACGAGCAGTACTTC.

The chain couples TRBV7-6 to TRBJ2-3; 12 nucleotides match TRBD2. Germline values: CDR1 SGHVS, CDR2 FNYEAQ. J gave up 0 bases and V 4 bases, and 2 bases lay outside the gene matches. The CDR3 covers 16 residues. CDR3 DNA: TGTGCCAGCAGCTCACTAGCGGGGGGTAGCACAGATACGCAGTATTTT. Protein product: CASSSLAGGSTDTQYF.

This clone has a single count. The gene calls are TRBV3-1 (or the pseudogene TRBV3-2) and TRBJ1-2, with 8 nucleotides matching TRBD1. Trimming took 4 bases from V and 8 from J; bases not matched to a gene: 9. CDR1 is LGHDT and CDR2 is YNNKEL in the germline V gene (reference sequence). CDR3 size: 14 residues. The CDR3 sequence is CASSLGTGLGGYTF. The CDR3 nucleotides read TGTGCCAGCAGCCTAGGGACAGGCTTGGGAGGCTACACCTTC.

The gene calls are TRBV7-8 and TRBJ2-1; 11 bases line up with TRBD2. Trimming took 5 bases from V and 7 from J; bases not matched to a gene: 7. CDR3 length: 15 amino acids. CDR1 and CDR2 (germline): SGHVS, FQNEAQ. CDR3: CASSPASGRFNEQFF. The CDR3 coding sequence is TGTGCCAGCAGCCCCGCTAGCGGGAGGTTTAATGAGCAGTTCTTC. The complete variable domain, with remaining parts taken from reference TRBV7-8 and TRBJ2-1, reads GAGVSQSPRYKVAKRGQDVALRCDPISGHVSLFWYQQALGQGPEFLTYFQNEAQLDKSGLPSDRFFAERPEGSVSTLKIQRTQQEDSAVYLCASSPASGRFNEQFFGPGTRLTVL.

V usage is TRBV29-1 and J usage is TRBJ2-4; TRBD2 matches 8 bases. The V segment lost 2 bases and the J segment 0 bases; nucleotides outside the gene matches: 3. Germline V gene lookup returns CDR1 SQVTM and CDR2 ANQGSEA. The CDR3 is 15 residues long. The CDR3 region has the DNA TGCAGCGTTGAAAGCGGGGGAATAGCCAAAAACATTCAGTACTTC. As protein: CSVESGGIAKNIQYF. Full variable domain (missing parts from reference TRBV29-1 and TRBJ2-4): SAVISQKPSRDICQRGTSLTIQCQVDSQVTMMFWYRQQPGQSLTLIATANQGSEATYESGFVIDKFPISRPNLTFSTLTVSNMSPEDSSIYLCSVESGGIAKNIQYFGAGTRLSVL.

The chain is built from TRBV6-5 and TRBJ1-5, with TRBD1 matching over 7 bases. Trimming removed 6 bases from V and 7 bases from J; junction bases left unmatched: 12. This CDR3 has 15 residues. Germline V gene lookup returns CDR1 MNHEY and CDR2 SVGAGI. This CDR3 is CASSPDRVRGQPQHF. CDR3 bases: TGTGCCAGCAGCCCCGACAGGGTGCGAGGGCAGCCCCAGCATTTT.

The J gene is TRBJ1-3, the V gene TRBV28; 7 bases align to TRBD1. V was pared by 6 bases and J by 4 bases, with 9 bases of the junction left unmatched. There are 15 residues in the CDR3. Germline V CDR1 and CDR2: MDHEN, SYDVKM. CDR3 loop: CASRTDRVGGNTIYF. In DNA, the CDR3 is TGTGCCAGCAGGACTGACAGGGTTGGAGGAAACACCATATATTTT.

In its sample, this clone was seen a few times. The chain links TRBV4-1 to TRBJ1-6; possibly TRBD1 for D (6 bases). The V gene's germline CDR1 is MGHRA and CDR2 YSYEKL. Trimming removed 0 bases from V and 10 bases from J, with 13 bases in between. CDR3 length: 15 amino acids. DNA for the CDR3: TGCGCCAGCAGCCAAGATGCCAGGGGTGGGTCACCCCTCCACTTT. This translates into CASSQDARGGSPLHF.

This chain joins TRBV19 and TRBJ1-6; TRBD1 might be the D (5 bases). V lost 7 bases, J lost 10 bases, and 17 bases lay in between. The CDR3 has 14 amino acids. Germline V gene sequence: CDR1 LNHDA, CDR2 SQIVND (reference sequence). The CDR3 loop is CASKTGGVGSPLHF. The CDR3 nucleotides read TGTGCCAGTAAGACGGGAGGGGTGGGCTCACCCCTCCACTTT.

This clone was detected only once. J is TRBJ2-7 and V is TRBV11-1, with 9 bases matching TRBD1. The V gene's germline CDR1 is SGHAT and CDR2 FQDESV (reference sequence). J gave up 6 bases and V 4 bases, and 13 bases lay outside the gene matches. The CDR3 covers 16 residues. In DNA form, the CDR3 reads TGTGCCAGCAGCTACCCCCTTGGGACAGGGAATCTCGAGCAGTACTTC. Translating it yields CASSYPLGTGNLEQYF.

This rearrangement joins TRBV15 to TRBJ2-1; a weak D match, TRBD1 (6 bases). This CDR3 comprises 15 residues. Trimming left V 5 bases short and J 8 bases short, with 19 bases between. Germline loops: CDR1 LNHNV, CDR2 YYDKDF (reference sequence). The chain's CDR3 is CATSQGQGRSDEQFF. The CDR3, as DNA: TGTGCCACCAGCCAGGGGCAGGGAAGGAGCGATGAGCAGTTCTTC.

The rearrangement links TRBV3-1 (or the pseudogene TRBV3-2) to TRBJ2-5; 7 bases agree with TRBD2. V gave up 2 bases and J gave up 2 bases; unmatched junction bases: 11. CDR3 length: 17 amino acids. CDR1 is LGHDT, CDR2 YNNKEL, per germline (reference sequence). In DNA form, the CDR3 reads TGTGCCAGCAGCCAAACCCACCGAACTAGCGATCAAGAGACCCAGTACTTC. Its translation: CASSQTHRTSDQETQYF.

This chain connects TRBV5-6 to TRBJ2-3, with no clear D. Germline V lookup: CDR1 SGHDT, CDR2 YYEEEE. The CDR3 length is 13 residues. V lost 1 base and J 3 bases, leaving 6 bases between the germline ends. CDR3 in amino acids: CASSLTLTDTQYF. DNA for the CDR3: TGTGCCAGCAGCTTGACTCTTACAGATACGCAGTATTTT.

V gene TRBV3-1 (or the pseudogene TRBV3-2) combines with J gene TRBJ1-2; the match to TRBD1 covers 7 bases. Germline lookup yields CDR1 LGHDT and CDR2 YNNKEL (reference sequence). Losses at the gene ends were 1 base for V and 3 bases for J; bases not matched to a gene: 5. There are 15 residues in the CDR3. CDR3 bases: TGTGCCAGCAGCCAAGGACAGGGTCCCTACTATGGCTACACCTTC. This encodes CASSQGQGPYYGYTF.

This clone was detected only once. V usage is TRBV7-6 and J usage is TRBJ1-1; weak D call: TRBD1 (6 bases). CDR1 is SGHVS and CDR2 is FNYEAQ in the germline V gene. This CDR3 has 15 amino acids. V was clipped by 5 bases and J by 2 bases, with 15 bases between them. The CDR3 region is CASSLEGHRNTEAFF. In nucleotides, the CDR3 is TGTGCCAGCAGCCTAGAGGGACACAGAAACACTGAAGCTTTCTTT.

The gene calls are TRBV28 and TRBJ2-7; 8 nucleotides agree with TRBD1. CDR1 is MDHEN, CDR2 SYDVKM, per germline. Trimming at V came to 9 bases and at J to 0 bases, leaving 7 bases not matched to a gene. The CDR3 is made up of 14 amino acids. The CDR3 nucleotides are TGTGCCAGTATAGGTACAGGGGGCTCCTACGAGCAGTACTTC. Amino acids: CASIGTGGSYEQYF.

The chain carries TRBV10-2 and TRBJ1-5; 8 bases line up with TRBD1. The ends lost 6 bases at V and 6 bases at J; junction bases unmatched: 4. The CDR3 extends over 13 amino acids. CDR1 and CDR2 from the germline V gene are WSHSY and SAAADI. In nucleotides, the CDR3 is TGCGCCAGCAGGGACAGGGATAGTCAGCCCCAGCATTTT. It encodes CASRDRDSQPQHF.